The 16 T cell receptor beta chains given below trace back to one sample, sequenced in a study of cytomegalovirus exposure and HLA in healthy donors. A multiplex PCR was run with 60 Vbeta primers and 13 Jbeta primers. This table comes from immunoSEQ multiplex PCR, and its TCRdb copy is limited to in-frame clones, with some not included. Of about 190,000 clones in the sample, 80% to 85% were seen once. Sequences were obtained from PBMCs. These receptors all stem from a woman younger than 35 in good health and CMV-seropositive.

The chain is built from TRBV30 and TRBJ2-7; D is uncertain. Germline values: CDR1 GTSNPN, CDR2 SVGIG (reference sequence). The V end lost 0 bases, the J end lost 4 bases, and 7 bases lay between the germline ends. This CDR3 comprises 12 residues. The CDR3 nucleotides are TGTGCCTGGAGTGTACTTGGTTACGAGCAGTACTTC. Amino acids: CAWSVLGYEQYF.

The genes are TRBV23-1 and TRBJ1-5; 7 positions agree with TRBD1. TRBV23-1 belongs to the ORF category, with a function that is uncertain. V was pared by 6 bases and J by 4 bases, with 18 bases of the junction left unmatched. There are 18 residues in the CDR3. Written as DNA, the CDR3 is TGCGCCAGCAGCAAAGCTGTAGGGGGCGCGTCCCTTAATCAGCCCCAGCATTTT. This sequence encodes CASSKAVGGASLNQPQHF.

V and J are TRBV27 and TRBJ2-7; possible D gene TRBD1, 6 bases. Germline CDR1 reads MNHEY; CDR2 reads SMNVEV (reference sequence). This CDR3 is built from 14 residues. The germline V and J ends were trimmed by 4 bases and 3 bases, with 13 bases remaining between them. The CDR3 bases are TGTGCCAGCAGTTCACAGGGCCCTCTCTACGAGCAGTACGTC. Protein sequence: CASSSQGPLYEQYV.

The J gene is TRBJ1-5, the V gene TRBV28, with 7 bases identical to TRBD1. There are 20 residues in the CDR3. Trimming at V came to 5 bases and at J to 1 base, leaving 20 bases not matched to a gene. Germline values: CDR1 MDHEN, CDR2 SYDVKM. The CDR3 here is CASSPTLTGFSVESNQPQHF. DNA for the CDR3: TGTGCCAGCAGTCCTACCCTGACAGGGTTTTCCGTCGAAAGCAATCAGCCCCAGCATTTT.

V usage is TRBV6-5 and J usage is TRBJ1-5; the D gene is possibly TRBD1 (6 bases). The CDR3 is 15 residues long. V was clipped by 5 bases and J by 2 bases, with 13 bases between them. The germline V gene has CDR1 MNHEY and CDR2 SVGAGI. CDR3 in DNA: TGTGCCAGCAGTCCGGGGGGCGGAGGCAATCAGCCCCAGCATTTT. This codes for CASSPGGGGNQPQHF.

The V call is TRBV5-4, the J call TRBJ2-3; 8 positions agree with TRBD1. J was trimmed by 1 base and V by 4 bases; bases with no gene match: 11. The CDR3 runs 17 residues. Per germline, CDR1 SGHNT and CDR2 YYREEE (reference sequence). CDR3 loop: CASSKYQGALGTDTQYF. For the CDR3, the DNA is TGTGCCAGCAGCAAATACCAGGGGGCGCTTGGCACAGATACGCAGTATTTT.

V usage is TRBV5-1 and J usage is TRBJ2-5, with 9 bases fitting TRBD2. CDR3 length equals 14 residues. CDR1 SGHRS and CDR2 YFSETQ come from the germline V gene. The V segment lost 5 bases and the J segment 1 base; nucleotides outside the gene matches: 3. The CDR3 DNA reads TGCGCCAGCAGAAGACTAGCGGCCCAAGAGACCCAGTACTTC. This encodes CASRRLAAQETQYF.

This chain links TRBV6-5 with TRBJ2-2; D ambiguous. Germline values: CDR1 MNHEY, CDR2 SVGAGI. Trimming stripped 2 bases from V and 12 bases from J, with 19 bases between. The CDR3 covers 15 residues. CDR3 nucleotide sequence: TGTGCCAGCAGTTACACGGATTTGCCGGGTTCGAAGCTGTTTTTT. Protein: CASSYTDLPGSKLFF.

The chain recombines TRBV5-6 with TRBJ2-3, with 7 bases identical to TRBD2. V lost 0 bases to trimming and J lost 2 bases; unmatched junction nucleotides: 3. The CDR3 spans 15 residues. The V gene's germline CDR1 is SGHDT and CDR2 YYEEEE. CDR3: CASSLVGLYTDTQYF. The CDR3 bases are TGTGCCAGCAGCTTGGTGGGACTATACACAGATACGCAGTATTTT.

This clone has a handful of counts. V usage is TRBV7-9 and J usage is TRBJ1-4; 7 bases line up with TRBD1. The CDR3 has 16 amino acids. Germline lookup yields CDR1 SEHNR and CDR2 FQNEAQ (reference sequence). V lost 3 bases, J lost 7 bases, and 11 bases stayed unmatched. The CDR3 DNA reads TGTGCCAGCAGCTTGACGACAGGGAAGTATGGTGAAAAACTGTTTTTT. Protein: CASSLTTGKYGEKLFF.

The chain employs TRBV28 and TRBJ1-2, with TRBD1 matching 9 bases. V lost 5 bases and J lost 4; bases outside the gene matches: 11. CDR1 is MDHEN, CDR2 SYDVKM, per germline. The CDR3 totals 16 residues. CDR3 sequence: CASSRFSGTGSYGYTF. In nucleotides, the CDR3 is TGTGCCAGCAGTCGTTTCTCCGGGACAGGGTCCTATGGCTACACCTTC.

V is TRBV5-1 and J is TRBJ1-1, with TRBD1 matching over 7 bases. CDR3 size: 14 residues. Trimming removed 0 bases from V and 5 bases from J; junction bases left unmatched: 4. From germline, CDR1 is SGHRS and CDR2 YFSETQ. CDR3 DNA sequence: TGCGCCAGCAGCTTGGGAGGGGGCTTGACTGAAGCTTTCTTT. Translating it yields CASSLGGGLTEAFF.

J is TRBJ1-2 and V is TRBV28, with 8 bases fitting TRBD1. The CDR3 length is 14 residues. The V segment lost 4 bases and the J segment 3 bases; nucleotides outside the gene matches: 4. Germline V gene lookup returns CDR1 MDHEN and CDR2 SYDVKM. In nucleotides, the CDR3 is TGTGCCAGCAGTTACGGACAGGGTCACTATGGCTACACCTTC. It translates to CASSYGQGHYGYTF.

The CDR3 sequence is CASSLRTGLNTEAFF. The CDR3 nucleotides read TGTGCCAGCAGTCTCCGGACAGGGTTGAACACTGAAGCTTTCTTT. This chain uses TRBV6-5 with TRBJ1-1; 8 bases line up with TRBD1. From germline, CDR1 is MNHEY and CDR2 SVGAGI. This CDR3 comprises 15 residues. V gave up 5 bases and J gave up 0 bases; unmatched junction bases: 5.

The CDR3 nucleotides are TGCGCCAGCAGTGAGTTTCGTTTGAGGAGGAGCTCCTATAATTCACCCCTCCACTTT. Protein: CASSEFRLRRSSYNSPLHF. The chain has TRBV10-1 and TRBJ1-6; D not certain. Trimming shortened V by 1 base and J by 0 bases, and 16 bases separated the two germline ends. Germline V lookup: CDR1 WNHNN, CDR2 SYGVQD (reference sequence). The CDR3 length is 19 residues.

The chain recombines TRBV30 with TRBJ1-6; no definite D call. Germline V CDR1 and CDR2: GTSNPN, SVGIG (reference sequence). Trimming stripped 4 bases from V and 7 bases from J, with 8 bases between. The CDR3 sequence is 12 residues long. The CDR3: CAWTEGNSPLHF. The CDR3 region has the DNA TGTGCCTGGACAGAGGGAAATTCACCCCTCCACTTT.